The 19 T cell receptor beta chains presented below share a single source sample, sequenced in a study of blood T cell repertoires in COVID-19. TCRdb's table, derived via immunoSEQ multiplex PCR, lists solely in-frame clones and lacks some. The sample has about 27,000 clones; approximately 80% are singletons. Source material: peripheral blood. The receptors were sampled from a woman of 80 years or more with acute or convalescent COVID-19.

This sequence joins TRBV7-8 and TRBJ2-3; weak D call: TRBD2 (6 bases). V shed 10 bases and J shed 4 bases, with 12 bases lying between them. Germline loops: CDR1 SGHVS, CDR2 FQNEAQ. The CDR3 has 12 amino acids. Written as DNA, the CDR3 is TGTGCCACTTCCCGGGGGTCAGATACGCAGTATTTT. This codes for CATSRGSDTQYF.

The V call is TRBV24-1, the J call TRBJ2-2; D is possibly TRBD1 (5 bases). The CDR3 consists of 15 residues. Germline lookup yields CDR1 KGHDR and CDR2 SFDVKD. V was cut by 0 bases and J by 1 base, with 5 bases left in between. Written as DNA, the CDR3 is TGTGCCACCAGTGATTTGGGACAGAACACCGGGGAGCTGTTTTTT. Translation: CATSDLGQNTGELFF.

The chain recombines TRBV28 with TRBJ2-7; D is possibly TRBD1 (6 bases). V lost 5 bases and J lost 2, with 13 bases in between. This CDR3 contains 14 residues. CDR1 is MDHEN and CDR2 is SYDVKM in the germline V gene. The CDR3 bases are TGTGCCAGCAGTCGGACAGTGTTGGCCTACGAGCAGTACTTC. Protein product: CASSRTVLAYEQYF.

The CDR3 here is CASSVNSQTNEKLFF. CDR3 nucleotide sequence: TGTGCCAGCAGCGTGAACAGTCAAACTAATGAAAAACTGTTTTTT. The V gene is TRBV9, the J gene TRBJ1-4, with D unresolved. V was trimmed by 2 bases and J by 1 base, leaving 9 bases between them. The germline V gene has CDR1 SGDLS and CDR2 YYNGEE. The CDR3 loop spans 15 amino acids.

V gene TRBV11-2 combines with J gene TRBJ1-3; D is undetermined. The CDR3 totals 13 residues. V was cut by 1 base and J by 3 bases, with 4 bases left in between. Germline V gene lookup returns CDR1 SGHAT and CDR2 FQNNGV. The CDR3, as DNA: TGTGCCAGCAGCTTAGCCGGTGGAAACACCATATATTTT. Translation: CASSLAGGNTIYF.

V is TRBV7-3 and J is TRBJ2-1, with D perhaps matching TRBD1 (5 bases). Germline V lookup: CDR1 SGHTA, CDR2 FQGTGA. This CDR3 contains 14 residues. The V and J ends lost 4 bases and 4 bases respectively, with 11 bases between them. The CDR3 region is CASSSTTAYNEQFF. The CDR3 DNA sequence: TGTGCCAGCAGCTCAACGACAGCGTACAATGAGCAGTTCTTC.

The chain has TRBV18 and TRBJ2-5; the D is unclear. V gave up 0 bases and J gave up 6 bases, with 11 bases separating them. This CDR3 region has 14 residues. CDR1 is KGHSH, CDR2 LQKENI, per germline. CDR3 in DNA: TGTGCCAGCTCACCACCTATGAGTAGAAAGACCCAGTACTTC. This codes for CASSPPMSRKTQYF.

This clone was counted once. The chain uses TRBV2 and TRBJ2-3; 7 nucleotides align to TRBD2. This CDR3 spans 15 amino acids. Trimming removed 6 bases from V and 2 bases from J; junction bases left unmatched: 8. In germline, CDR1 is SNHLY, CDR2 FYNNEI. The CDR3 spells CASSSGRTVTDTQYF. The CDR3 DNA sequence: TGTGCCAGCAGCTCCGGGAGGACTGTCACAGATACGCAGTATTTT.

The V call is TRBV5-6, the J call TRBJ1-1, with 10 nucleotides matching TRBD1. V dropped 0 bases and J dropped 5; count of bases not matched to a gene: 4. The CDR3 contains 15 residues. CDR1 SGHDT and CDR2 YYEEEE come from the germline V gene. DNA of the CDR3: TGTGCCAGCAGCTTGGGTTGGACAGGGGGAACTGAAGCTTTCTTT. Translating it yields CASSLGWTGGTEAFF. Full variable domain (remainder filled in from reference TRBV5-6 and TRBJ1-1): DAGVTQSPTHLIKTRGQQVTLRCSPKSGHDTVSWYQQALGQGPQFIFQYYEEEERQRGNFPDRFSGHQFPNYSSELNVNALLLGDSALYLCASSLGWTGGTEAFFGQGTRLTVV.

The chain uses TRBV6-2 or TRBV6-3 and TRBJ1-3; TRBD1 agrees at 8 bases. The length of the CDR3 is 14 residues. V gave up 10 bases and J gave up 4 bases; unmatched junction bases: 9. The germline V gene encodes CDR1 MNHEY and CDR2 SVGEGT. The CDR3 is CATSPGGAGNTIYF. The CDR3 DNA follows: TGTGCCACCAGCCCAGGGGGCGCCGGAAACACCATATATTTT.

This clone appeared once. This chain joins TRBV3-1 (or the pseudogene TRBV3-2) and TRBJ2-2; D gene uncertain. CDR1 is LGHDT and CDR2 is YNNKEL in the germline V gene (reference sequence). This CDR3 comprises 14 residues. The V end was cut by 4 bases, the J end by 4 bases, with 10 bases between. The CDR3 DNA reads TGTGCCAGCAGCCTAGAGCAGGCCACCGGGGAGCTGTTTTTT. Translation: CASSLEQATGELFF.

V usage is TRBV28 and J usage is TRBJ2-3; 8 positions agree with TRBD1. With V trimmed by 5 bases and J by 4 bases, 5 bases remained unmatched. Germline V lookup: CDR1 MDHEN, CDR2 SYDVKM. The CDR3 covers 14 residues. The CDR3 DNA follows: TGTGCCAGCAGTCCGTCGACAGGGGCAGATACGCAGTATTTT. Translating it yields CASSPSTGADTQYF.

To note about this clone: Germline is not matched at one junction end, which may reflect a read error. This chain joins TRBV29-1 and TRBJ2-1; weak D call: TRBD2 (5 bases). The CDR3 sequence is 12 residues long. Germline V CDR1 and CDR2: SQVTM, ANQGSEA. The CDR3 DNA sequence: TGCAGCGTTGAAGACCGACTTGCCCGGAGGCTCTTC. This codes for CSVEDRLARRLF.

The chain combines TRBV4-1 with TRBJ1-6; D not resolved. The CDR3 spans 12 residues. Germline values: CDR1 MGHRA, CDR2 YSYEKL. V lost 5 bases, J lost 7 bases, and 6 bases lay in between. CDR3 bases: TGCGCCAGCAGCAGCGACAATTCACCCCTCCACTTT. Its protein is CASSSDNSPLHF.

J is TRBJ1-1 and V is TRBV6-1; D call uncertain. The CDR3 has 12 amino acids. Trimming removed 0 bases at V and 8 bases at J, with 7 bases between. The germline V gene encodes CDR1 MNHNS and CDR2 SASEGT. The CDR3 bases are TGTGCCAGCAGTGAAGCGCCTAGGGAAGCTTTCTTT. Residues: CASSEAPREAFF.

The chain uses TRBV30 and TRBJ1-2; D is perhaps TRBD1 (6 bases). The CDR3 sequence is 14 residues long. Trimming cost V 4 bases and J 2 bases, with 14 bases left between them. Germline CDR1 reads GTSNPN; CDR2 reads SVGIG (reference sequence). CDR3 nucleotides: TGTGCCTGGAATATTGGGGACACAAACTATGGCTACACCTTC. Protein sequence: CAWNIGDTNYGYTF. Using reference TRBV30 and TRBJ1-2 for the parts outside the CDR3, the full variable domain is SQTIHQWPATLVQPVGSPLSLECTVEGTSNPNLYWYRQAAGRGLQLLFYSVGIGQISSEVPQNLSASRPQDRQFILSSKKLLLSDSGFYLCAWNIGDTNYGYTFGSGTRLTVV.

The chain is built from TRBV24-1 and TRBJ1-1; the match to TRBD1 covers 9 bases. This CDR3 contains 13 residues. CDR1 KGHDR and CDR2 SFDVKD come from the germline V gene. J gave up 5 bases and V 7 bases, and 4 bases lay outside the gene matches. The CDR3 DNA is TGTGCCACCAGCCGGGACAGGGAAACTGAAGCTTTCTTT. It yields the protein CATSRDRETEAFF.

The chain recombines TRBV28 with TRBJ1-6; TRBD1 agrees at 7 bases. The CDR3 sequence is 15 residues long. Per the germline V gene, CDR1 is MDHEN and CDR2 is SYDVKM. The V segment lost 8 bases and the J segment 10 bases; nucleotides outside the gene matches: 14. CDR3 region: CASDDRAQGGSPLHF. The CDR3 bases are TGTGCCAGCGATGACAGGGCCCAAGGGGGATCACCCCTCCACTTT.

The chain couples TRBV5-1 to TRBJ2-7, with 12 bases that match TRBD2. After removal of 2 bases from V and 6 bases from J, the junction contained 12 bases not matched to a gene. CDR1 and CDR2 (germline): SGHRS, YFSETQ. This CDR3 comprises 17 residues. The CDR3 loop is CASSFSPLAGGQREQYF. DNA for the CDR3: TGCGCCAGCAGCTTTTCCCCTCTAGCGGGGGGGCAACGCGAGCAGTACTTC. The full variable domain, in which reference TRBV5-1 and TRBJ2-7 provide the parts outside the CDR3, is KAGVTQTPRYLIKTRGQQVTLSCSPISGHRSVSWYQQTPGQGLQFLFEYFSETQRNKGNFPGRFSGRQFSNSRSEMNVSTLELGDSALYLCASSFSPLAGGQREQYFGPGTRLTVT.